The 18 T cell receptor beta chains given below trace back to one sample, sequenced in a study of blood T cells in healthy people across ages. A second PCR, run for about 7 to 11 cycles, used a sample-barcoded 5' primer plus a J-beta primer mix. TCRdb fed the 5' RACE reads into MiXCR, producing one record per CDR3 protein. The data hold approximately 670,000 distinct CDR3 sequences, with around 38% observed a single time. The sequenced sample consisted of blood. Receptors were obtained from a man aged 80 or over in good health.

The chain carries TRBV28 and TRBJ2-3; perhaps D is TRBD1 or TRBD2 (5 bases each). The CDR3 runs to 14 residues. Germline values: CDR1 MDHEN, CDR2 SYDVKM. V was trimmed by 8 bases and J by 2 bases, leaving 14 bases between them. Here the CDR3 reads CASRGVKLTDTQYF. For the CDR3, the DNA is TGTGCCAGCCGAGGGGTCAAACTCACAGATACGCAGTATTTT.

The chain links TRBV5-5 to TRBJ2-3; no clear D. Trimming pared 4 bases from V and 2 bases from J, leaving 14 bases between. Germline lookup yields CDR1 SGHKS and CDR2 YYEKEE (reference sequence). The CDR3 is 15 residues long. CDR3 nucleotides: TGTGCCAGCAGCAGTTTCGAGAAGTTCACAGATACGCAGTATTTT. Its translation is CASSSFEKFTDTQYF.

This chain links TRBV18 with TRBJ2-1, with TRBD2 matching 9 bases. There are 15 residues in the CDR3. V dropped 0 bases and J dropped 6; count of bases not matched to a gene: 3. Germline V gene sequence: CDR1 KGHSH, CDR2 LQKENI. The CDR3 protein is CASSPPPSGINEQFF. The CDR3 DNA reads TGTGCCAGCTCACCACCCCCTAGCGGGATCAATGAGCAGTTCTTC.

V is TRBV7-2 and J is TRBJ2-3, with 10 bases that match TRBD2. CDR3 length: 13 residues. Unmatched junction bases numbered 3, after V lost 1 base and J lost 11 bases. The germline V gene has CDR1 SGHTA and CDR2 FQGNSA. The DNA for the CDR3 is TGTGCCAGCAGCTTAGACTCTAGCGGGAGGCAGTATTTT. Protein product: CASSLDSSGRQYF. Filled out from reference TRBV7-2 and TRBJ2-3, the complete variable domain reads GAGVSQSPSNKVTEKGKDVELRCDPISGHTALYWYRQSLGQGLEFLIYFQGNSAPDKSGLPSDRFSAERTGGSVSTLTIQRTQQEDSAVYLCASSLDSSGRQYFGPGTRLTVL.

This clonotype was counted many times. This chain links TRBV7-9 with TRBJ2-1; D is possibly TRBD1 or TRBD2 (5 bases each). The ends were cut back, 4 bases at V and 9 bases at J, with 13 bases in the middle. Germline V gene data show CDR1 as SEHNR and CDR2 as FQNEAQ (reference sequence). The CDR3 covers 13 residues. CDR3 in amino acids: CASSSGPQSEQFF. The CDR3 DNA follows: TGTGCCAGCAGCTCGGGACCCCAATCTGAGCAGTTCTTC.

This clonotype was seen a handful of times. The CDR3 DNA reads TGTGCCAGCAGCTTAGAGCGGCCAAGCACAGATACGCAGTATTTT. It specifies CASSLERPSTDTQYF. The genes are TRBV7-9 and TRBJ2-3; D is possibly TRBD2 (5 bases). The germline V and J ends were trimmed by 1 base and 0 bases, with 8 bases remaining between them. Germline-derived CDR1 and CDR2 are SEHNR and FQNEAQ (reference sequence). The CDR3 runs 15 residues.

The J gene is TRBJ2-5, the V gene TRBV9; possibly TRBD1 or TRBD2 for D (6 bases each). Germline V gives CDR1 SGDLS, CDR2 YYNGEE. V was shortened by 0 bases and J by 5 bases, with 11 bases between the two germline ends. The length of the CDR3 is 14 residues. CDR3 in DNA: TGTGCCAGCAGCGTAGGGTGGGGGGCTGAGACCCAGTACTTC. This translates into CASSVGWGAETQYF.

CDR3 protein: CASSVAEKPDTQYF. The CDR3 nucleotides read TGTGCCAGCAGCGTAGCGGAAAAGCCAGATACGCAGTATTTT. The V call is TRBV9, the J call TRBJ2-3, with no clear D. CDR3 length: 14 amino acids. Deletions cut 0 bases from V and 4 bases from J, with 9 bases between. CDR1 and CDR2 (germline): SGDLS, YYNGEE.

This clonotype was seen more than once but under ten times. The chain employs TRBV4-1 and TRBJ2-5; 9 positions agree with TRBD1. CDR1 is MGHRA, CDR2 YSYEKL, per germline. J lost 5 bases, V lost 5 bases, and 9 bases had no gene match. This CDR3 is built from 15 residues. Written as DNA, the CDR3 is TGCGCCAGCAGCGCGAGGGGACAGGGAGGCGAGACCCAGTACTTC. This sequence encodes CASSARGQGGETQYF.

This clonotype was detected many times. J is TRBJ1-2 and V is TRBV20-1, with 7 bases lining up with TRBD1. The CDR3 is 15 amino acids. CDR1 and CDR2 from the germline V gene are DFQATT and SNEGSKA (reference sequence). V dropped 5 bases and J dropped 2; count of bases not matched to a gene: 11. Here the CDR3 DNA reads TGCAGTGCTTCACACTCGACAGGGCCCAACTATGGCTACACCTTC. The encoded protein is CSASHSTGPNYGYTF.

The chain combines TRBV28 with TRBJ2-2; 12 nucleotides align to TRBD1. Per germline, CDR1 MDHEN and CDR2 SYDVKM. The CDR3 loop spans 15 amino acids. V lost 8 bases to trimming and J lost 7 bases; unmatched junction nucleotides: 8. The CDR3, as DNA: TGTGCCAGCCACCCGGGACAGGGGGCAGGCGGGGAGCTGTTTTTT. It encodes CASHPGQGAGGELFF.

In this sample, this clonotype turned up a few times. The chain uses TRBV20-1 and TRBJ2-1, with TRBD2 matching over 11 bases. The junction had 11 bases not matched to a gene; V was cut back by 6 bases and J by 4 bases. This CDR3 region has 16 residues. Germline V gene data show CDR1 as DFQATT and CDR2 as SNEGSKA (reference sequence). The CDR3 here is CSALRASGGSYNEQFF. The CDR3 nucleotides are TGCAGTGCCTTACGTGCTAGCGGGGGGTCTTACAATGAGCAGTTCTTC.

The chain uses TRBV28 and TRBJ1-2; D unclear. CDR1 MDHEN and CDR2 SYDVKM come from the germline V gene. V was pared by 3 bases and J by 0 bases, with 8 bases between. The CDR3 is made up of 14 amino acids. The CDR3 protein is CASSFEQANYGYTF. CDR3 coding DNA: TGTGCCAGCAGTTTTGAGCAGGCTAACTATGGCTACACCTTC.

A note on this clonotype: A much bigger clone sits one base away, suggesting this may be a read error. This chain links TRBV29-1 with TRBJ2-5; D gene unclear. From germline, CDR1 is SQVTM and CDR2 ANQGSEA. There are 13 residues in the CDR3. V lost 3 bases and J 11 bases, leaving 19 bases between the germline ends. This chain's CDR3 is CSVDAKRGNEQYF. The DNA of the CDR3 is TGCAGCGTTGATGCCAAGCGTGGCAATGAGCAGTACTTC.

The CDR3 here is CASSSEGLETQYF. Written as DNA, the CDR3 is TGTGCCAGCAGCTCCGAGGGTCTCGAGACCCAGTACTTC. V gene TRBV11-2 combines with J gene TRBJ2-5; the D gene is possibly TRBD2 (5 bases). The CDR3 is made up of 13 amino acids. The V gene lost 4 bases and the J gene lost 5 bases, with 11 bases spanning the gap. Germline CDR1 and CDR2: SGHAT and FQNNGV.

The sample holds a few counts of this clonotype. A much more abundant neighbour one base away suggests this may be a read error. This chain connects TRBV5-1 to TRBJ2-7; 7 bases match TRBD1. Germline CDR1 is SGHRS and CDR2 is YFSETQ. The CDR3 has 13 amino acids. Losses at the gene ends were 4 bases for V and 5 bases for J; bases not matched to a gene: 6. The CDR3, as DNA: TGCGCCAGCAGCCGGGACAGTTCCCACGAGCAGTACTTC. Translation: CASSRDSSHEQYF.

This clonotype has only a few counts. J is TRBJ1-4 and V is TRBV6-6; TRBD1 aligns across 11 bases. V trimming: 3 bases; J trimming: 7 bases; junction bases outside the gene matches: 4. The germline CDR1 and CDR2 sequences are MNHNY and SVGAGI (reference sequence). The CDR3 sequence is 15 residues long. The CDR3 DNA reads as TGTGCCAGCAGTTATGCCGGGACAGGGGGTGAAAAACTGTTTTTT. Translation gives CASSYAGTGGEKLFF.

This clonotype was picked up a small number of times. J is TRBJ2-3 and V is TRBV11-2, with 9 bases fitting TRBD1. From germline, CDR1 is SGHAT and CDR2 FQNNGV. With 5 bases clipped from V and 9 bases from J, the junction kept 6 bases outside the gene matches. The CDR3 contains 13 residues. The CDR3 bases are TGTGCCAGCAGCCAAACACAGGGGGCAACGCAGTATTTT. Amino acid sequence: CASSQTQGATQYF. Looking up the rest from reference TRBV11-2 and TRBJ2-3 gives the full variable domain: EAGVAQSPRYKIIEKRQSVAFWCNPISGHATLYWYQQILGQGPKLLIQFQNNGVVDDSQLPKDRFSAERLKGVDSTLKIQPAKLEDSAVYLCASSQTQGATQYFGPGTRLTVL.